Sequencing of this T cell receptor (beta chain) was carried out in a study of CD8+CD57+ T cells in acquired aplastic anemia. The overall study: The average for DNA from sorted CD4+ and CD8+ cells was roughly 3 ug. Study-level findings and limits: Simpson's diversity of CD8+ cells was not significantly different in patients compared with controls. About 29 shared CD8+ CDR3s appeared highly expressed within patients' immunodominant clones.

Turning to this clonotype: Its specificity is not known.

For CDR3 and TCR beta VDJ profiling, genomic DNA was the template used. Each CDR3 protein is one row after TCRdb ran MiXCR on the reads. The sample yields roughly 130,000 distinct CDR3 sequences, 48% seen once. The receptor was derived from a human donor in good health, serving as a control. Sample: sorted CD4+, CD8+, or CD8+CD57+ T cells (not recorded which) from PBMCs.

CDR3: CASSELAGGKKSTDTQYF. The CDR3 bases are TGTGCCAGCAGTGAACTAGCGGGGGGGAAGAAAAGCACAGATACGCAGTATTTT. J is TRBJ2-3 and V is TRBV6-1, with TRBD2 matching over 12 bases. There are 18 residues in the CDR3. The J segment lost 0 bases and the V segment lost 2 bases, leaving 6 bases of the junction unmatched. CDR1 is MNHNS and CDR2 is SASEGT in the germline V gene.